The table lists the clone carrying this T cell receptor (beta chain) with a count of one. These data come from a study of blood T cell repertoires in COVID-19. In the original processing: Counts of nucleated cells, estimated from reference gene primer amplification, were obtained. The data were produced by immunoSEQ multiplex PCR, yet TCRdb's version contains in-frame clones alone and is incomplete. The DNA was the basis for D and trimming; V, J and clone size are from that table. There are approximately 470,000 clones in the sample; around 87% occur only once, and 0.7% lies in the top ten. The CDR3 is made up of 15 amino acids. With 7 bases clipped from V and 3 bases from J, the junction kept 11 bases outside the gene matches. Per germline, CDR1 MDHEN and CDR2 SYDVKM.

This chain joins TRBV28 and TRBJ2-7; TRBD2 matches 8 bases. What was sequenced was PBMCs or T cells enriched from blood (not recorded which). This receptor was taken from a woman aged 18-29 years who had recovered from COVID-19. The CDR3 DNA reads TGTGCCAGCATATACTCGGGGGGGTCGCACTACGAGCAGTACTTC. Its protein product is CASIYSGGSHYEQYF.